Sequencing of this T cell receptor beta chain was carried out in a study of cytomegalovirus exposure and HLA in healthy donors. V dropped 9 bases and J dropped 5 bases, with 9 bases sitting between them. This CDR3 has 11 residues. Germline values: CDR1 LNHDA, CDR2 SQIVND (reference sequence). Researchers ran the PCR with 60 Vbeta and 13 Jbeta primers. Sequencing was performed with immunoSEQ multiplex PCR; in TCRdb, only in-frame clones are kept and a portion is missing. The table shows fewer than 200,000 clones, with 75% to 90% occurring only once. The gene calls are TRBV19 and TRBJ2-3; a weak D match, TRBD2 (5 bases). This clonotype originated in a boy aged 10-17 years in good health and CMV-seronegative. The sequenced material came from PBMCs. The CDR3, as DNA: TGTGCCAGCCGGAGCGGAGATACGCAGTATTTT. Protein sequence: CASRSGDTQYF.